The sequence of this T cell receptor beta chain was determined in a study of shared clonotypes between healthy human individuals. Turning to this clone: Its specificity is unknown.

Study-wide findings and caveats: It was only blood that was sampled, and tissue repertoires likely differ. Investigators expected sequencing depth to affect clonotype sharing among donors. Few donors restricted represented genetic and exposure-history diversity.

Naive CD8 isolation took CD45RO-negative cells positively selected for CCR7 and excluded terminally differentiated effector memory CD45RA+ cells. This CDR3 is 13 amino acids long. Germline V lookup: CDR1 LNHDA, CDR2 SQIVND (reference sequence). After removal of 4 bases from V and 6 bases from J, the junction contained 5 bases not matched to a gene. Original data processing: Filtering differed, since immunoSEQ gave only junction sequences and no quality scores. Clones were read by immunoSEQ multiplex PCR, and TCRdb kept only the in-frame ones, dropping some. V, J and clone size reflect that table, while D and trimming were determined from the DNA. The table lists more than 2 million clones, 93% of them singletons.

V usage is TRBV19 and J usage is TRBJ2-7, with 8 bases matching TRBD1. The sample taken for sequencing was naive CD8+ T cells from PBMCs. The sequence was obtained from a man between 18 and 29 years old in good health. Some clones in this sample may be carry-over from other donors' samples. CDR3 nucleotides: TGTGCCAGTAGTACCGGGACAGGTAGCGAGCAGTACTTC. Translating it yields CASSTGTGSEQYF.